The rows below give T cell receptor beta chains drawn from one sample of a study of blood T cell repertoires in COVID-19. Produced via immunoSEQ multiplex PCR; TCRdb's table is partial and in-frame only. This sample has 330,000 or so clones, with about 87% found just once. Sequenced sample: peripheral blood. The receptors come from a young man with COVID-19, enrolled during active disease. Both conserved end residues are part of each CDR3. A D gene is named only where the DNA matches it firmly. Clone size is given for some rows only: seen once, a few or many times, or a class if the clone is expanded.

v_gene: TRBV6-2/TRBV6-3; j_gene: TRBJ2-6; abundance: NA; len: 16; d_gene: NA; CDR3aa: CASSYDRPSGANVLTF; CDR3nt: TGTGCCAGCAGTTACGACAGACCCTCTGGGGCCAACGTCCTGACTTTC
v_gene: TRBV4-3; j_gene: TRBJ2-3; abundance: NA; len: 16; d_gene: NA; CDR3aa: CASSQVQGPSTDTQYF; CDR3nt: TGCGCCAGCAGCCAAGTTCAGGGCCCTAGCACAGATACGCAGTATTTT
v_gene: TRBV4-3; j_gene: TRBJ1-3; abundance: NA; len: 19; d_gene: TRBD1; CDR3aa: CASSQGFTGGPQIGNTIYF; CDR3nt: TGCGCCAGCAGCCAAGGCTTTACAGGGGGCCCCCAGATTGGAAACACCATATATTTT
v_gene: TRBV10-3; j_gene: TRBJ2-7; abundance: NA; len: 16; d_gene: TRBD2; CDR3aa: CASGAGGPTFSYEQYF; CDR3nt: TGTGCCAGCGGAGCGGGGGGCCCGACATTTTCCTACGAGCAGTACTTC
v_gene: TRBV5-8; j_gene: TRBJ2-1; abundance: NA; len: 13; d_gene: NA; CDR3aa: CASRPHQYNEQFF; CDR3nt: TGTGCCAGCAGGCCCCATCAGTACAATGAGCAGTTCTTC
v_gene: TRBV5-4; j_gene: TRBJ2-3; abundance: NA; len: 16; d_gene: NA; CDR3aa: CASSRRSGVGTDTQYF; CDR3nt: TGTGCCAGCAGCCGGAGGTCGGGGGTGGGAACAGATACGCAGTATTTT
v_gene: TRBV14; j_gene: TRBJ2-6; abundance: NA; len: 18; d_gene: TRBD2; CDR3aa: CASSQDREGLAGANVLTF; CDR3nt: TGTGCCAGCAGCCAAGATCGGGAGGGCCTAGCTGGGGCCAACGTCCTGACTTTC
v_gene: TRBV18; j_gene: TRBJ2-7; abundance: few; len: 13; d_gene: NA; CDR3aa: CASSPTGYYEQYF; CDR3nt: TGTGCCAGCTCACCGACAGGCTACTACGAGCAGTACTTC
v_gene: TRBV7-2; j_gene: TRBJ1-4; abundance: NA; len: 16; d_gene: TRBD1; CDR3aa: CASSLAGTGVGEKLFF; CDR3nt: TGTGCCAGCAGCTTAGCTGGGACAGGGGTGGGGGAAAAACTGTTTTTT
v_gene: TRBV3-1/TRBV3-2; j_gene: TRBJ2-3; abundance: NA; len: 15; d_gene: TRBD1; CDR3aa: CASSDDRGFADTQYF; CDR3nt: TGTGCCAGCAGCGATGACAGGGGGTTTGCAGATACGCAGTATTTT
v_gene: TRBV28; j_gene: TRBJ1-2; abundance: NA; len: 16; d_gene: TRBD1; CDR3aa: CASTRGGGQGVYGYTF; CDR3nt: TGTGCCAGCACTCGCGGCGGGGGACAGGGGGTATATGGCTACACCTTC
v_gene: TRBV27; j_gene: TRBJ2-1; abundance: NA; len: 17; d_gene: NA; CDR3aa: CASSLSPADAYYNEQFF; CDR3nt: TGTGCCAGCAGTTTATCCCCAGCGGACGCCTACTACAATGAGCAGTTCTTC
v_gene: TRBV6-5; j_gene: TRBJ1-1; abundance: NA; len: 14; d_gene: TRBD1; CDR3aa: CASSREGQGTEAFF; CDR3nt: TGTGCCAGCAGTAGGGAGGGACAGGGTACTGAAGCTTTCTTT
v_gene: TRBV6-5; j_gene: TRBJ2-7; abundance: NA; len: 13; d_gene: NA; CDR3aa: CASSNLFGYEQYF; CDR3nt: TGTGCCAGCAGTAACCTATTTGGCTACGAGCAGTACTTC
v_gene: TRBV9; j_gene: TRBJ1-1; abundance: NA; len: 13; d_gene: NA; CDR3aa: CASSARHGTEAFF; CDR3nt: TGTGCCAGCAGCGCCCGTCACGGGACTGAAGCTTTCTTT
v_gene: TRBV5-1; j_gene: TRBJ1-3; abundance: NA; len: 16; d_gene: TRBD1; CDR3aa: CASSPQQGETGNTIYF; CDR3nt: TGCGCCAGCAGCCCGCAACAGGGGGAGACTGGAAACACCATATATTTT
v_gene: TRBV6-5; j_gene: TRBJ1-1; abundance: few; len: 13; d_gene: NA; CDR3aa: CASSSLQGIEAFF; CDR3nt: TGTGCCAGCAGTTCATTACAGGGTATTGAAGCTTTCTTT
v_gene: TRBV27; j_gene: TRBJ2-7; abundance: NA; len: 14; d_gene: NA; CDR3aa: CASFRVGVGYEQYF; CDR3nt: TGTGCCAGTTTCAGGGTAGGGGTAGGCTACGAGCAGTACTTC
v_gene: TRBV3-1/TRBV3-2; j_gene: TRBJ2-2; abundance: NA; len: 16; d_gene: NA; CDR3aa: CASRKRRTDNTGELFF; CDR3nt: TGTGCCAGCAGAAAACGTAGGACTGACAACACCGGGGAGCTGTTTTTT
v_gene: TRBV3-1/TRBV3-2; j_gene: TRBJ2-7; abundance: NA; len: 11; d_gene: NA; CDR3aa: CASSQAYEQYF; CDR3nt: TGTGCCAGCAGCCAGGCTTACGAGCAGTACTTC
v_gene: TRBV5-1; j_gene: TRBJ2-7; abundance: few; len: 13; d_gene: NA; CDR3aa: CASSFDRYYEQYF; CDR3nt: TGCGCCAGCAGCTTTGACAGGTACTACGAGCAGTACTTC
v_gene: TRBV6-2/TRBV6-3; j_gene: TRBJ1-5; abundance: NA; len: 15; d_gene: NA; CDR3aa: CASSYRRDSNQPQHF; CDR3nt: TGTGCCAGCAGTTACCGCAGGGATAGCAATCAGCCCCAGCATTTT
v_gene: TRBV12-3/TRBV12-4; j_gene: TRBJ1-4; abundance: NA; len: 12; d_gene: TRBD1; CDR3aa: CASSRQGSKLFF; CDR3nt: TGTGCCAGCAGCCGACAGGGATCCAAACTGTTTTTT
v_gene: TRBV9; j_gene: TRBJ2-1; abundance: few; len: 19; d_gene: NA; CDR3aa: CASSVGLGRILSSYNEQFF; CDR3nt: TGTGCCAGCAGCGTAGGGCTAGGGAGGATCTTGAGCTCCTACAATGAGCAGTTCTTC
v_gene: TRBV4-2; j_gene: TRBJ1-2; abundance: once; len: 13; d_gene: NA; CDR3aa: CASSQGGWDGYTF; CDR3nt: TGTGCCAGCAGCCAAGGCGGGTGGGATGGCTACACCTTC
v_gene: TRBV27; j_gene: TRBJ2-3; abundance: NA; len: 14; d_gene: NA; CDR3aa: CASSLDGHTDTQYF; CDR3nt: TGTGCCAGCAGCCTTGACGGACACACAGATACGCAGTATTTT
v_gene: TRBV11-2; j_gene: TRBJ1-1; abundance: NA; len: 15; d_gene: TRBD1; CDR3aa: CASSPRDRGNTEAFF; CDR3nt: TGTGCCAGCAGCCCCCGGGACAGGGGGAACACTGAAGCTTTCTTT
v_gene: TRBV7-9; j_gene: TRBJ2-7; abundance: NA; len: 13; d_gene: TRBD2; CDR3aa: CASSGGRVYEQYF; CDR3nt: TGTGCCAGCAGCGGTGGGAGGGTATACGAGCAGTACTTC